This entry lists 11 T cell receptor beta chains sequenced from one sample in a study of identical twins. TCRdb re-analysed the 5' RACE reads in MiXCR, keeping a single row per CDR3 protein. The sample includes 510,000 or so distinct CDR3 sequences, over 12% of them seen just once. This same sample was also taken into another study, of yellow fever vaccine responses in identical twins.

Sequences were obtained from CD4+ T cells sorted from blood. Receptors originate from a woman under 30 in good health.

The sample holds a few counts of this clonotype. The V gene is TRBV7-9, the J gene TRBJ1-2, with D possibly being TRBD1 (6 bases). The CDR3 covers 13 residues. CDR1 SEHNR and CDR2 FQNEAQ come from the germline V gene (reference sequence). Trimming took off 9 bases at V and 4 bases at J, with 15 bases between the two ends. CDR3 region: CARNSTGRYGYTF. DNA for the CDR3: TGTGCCAGAAATTCGACAGGCCGCTATGGCTACACCTTC. The full variable domain, its missing parts supplied by reference TRBV7-9 and TRBJ1-2, is DTGVSQNPRHKITKRGQNVTFRCDPISEHNRLYWYRQTLGQGPEFLTYFQNEAQLEKSRLLSDRFSAERPKGSFSTLEIQRTEQGDSAMYLCARNSTGRYGYTFGSGTRLTVV.

There are a few counts of this clonotype. V gene TRBV5-1 combines with J gene TRBJ2-1; a weak D match, TRBD2 (6 bases). Germline CDR1 SGHRS, CDR2 YFSETQ. The V and J ends lost 6 bases and 0 bases respectively, with 13 bases between them. CDR3 length: 15 residues. Written as DNA, the CDR3 is TGCGCCAGCATGATCGGAGGGAGCTCCTACAATGAGCAGTTCTTC. It encodes CASMIGGSSYNEQFF.

This clonotype has just a few counts. The rearrangement links TRBV12-3 or TRBV12-4 to TRBJ1-2; TRBD1 aligns across 9 bases. The CDR3 has 13 amino acids. With V trimmed by 4 bases and J by 8 bases, 5 bases remained unmatched. The CDR3 loop reads CASSSGTGKGYTF. CDR3 coding DNA: TGTGCCAGCAGTTCGGGGACAGGGAAAGGCTACACCTTC.

This clonotype occurred many times. V usage is TRBV15 and J usage is TRBJ2-1; 8 bases match TRBD2. This CDR3 comprises 15 residues. The germline CDR1 and CDR2 sequences are LNHNV and YYDKDF (reference sequence). The junction had 3 bases not matched to a gene; V was cut back by 5 bases and J by 0 bases. The CDR3 DNA is TGTGCCACCAGCGGGACTAGGCTCTCCTACAATGAGCAGTTCTTC. As protein: CATSGTRLSYNEQFF.

The chain couples TRBV7-7 to TRBJ1-1, with 7 bases that match TRBD1. The germline CDR1 and CDR2 sequences are SSHAT and FNYEAQ (reference sequence). The trim removed 5 bases at V and 5 bases at J, leaving 11 bases unmatched. The CDR3 contains 15 residues. This CDR3 is CASSRLGQGDTEAFF. As DNA, the CDR3 is TGTGCCAGCAGCCGCCTTGGGCAGGGGGATACTGAAGCTTTCTTT.

This clonotype was seen a few times. CDR3 residues: CASSTIRTGEKTGELFF. DNA of the CDR3: TGTGCCAGCAGCACCATTAGAACAGGGGAGAAAACCGGGGAGCTGTTTTTT. The chain has TRBV28 and TRBJ2-2, with 7 bases lining up with TRBD1. V shed 6 bases, J shed 5 bases, and the junction held 15 bases outside the gene matches. The CDR3 has 17 residues. CDR1 and CDR2 (germline): MDHEN, SYDVKM.

V is TRBV19 and J is TRBJ2-5; D unresolved. CDR3 length: 14 residues. The ends were cut back, 3 bases at V and 0 bases at J, with 8 bases in the middle. CDR1 and CDR2 (germline): LNHDA, SQIVND (reference sequence). The CDR3 protein is CASSIGRDQETQYF. Here the CDR3 DNA reads TGTGCCAGTAGTATCGGTAGGGACCAAGAGACCCAGTACTTC.

This clonotype has more than one count but fewer than ten. This chain connects TRBV5-1 to TRBJ2-1; 10 bases match TRBD2. The germline gives CDR1 SGHRS, CDR2 YFSETQ. The CDR3 runs 16 residues. V dropped 3 bases and J dropped 7; count of bases not matched to a gene: 10. This CDR3 is CASSWGGGLAANEQFF. The DNA for the CDR3 is TGCGCCAGCAGCTGGGGGGGCGGACTAGCGGCGAATGAGCAGTTCTTC.

The chain uses TRBV20-1 and TRBJ2-3, with D tentatively TRBD1 (7 bases). The CDR3 is made up of 13 amino acids. Trimming stripped 6 bases from V and 7 bases from J, with 17 bases between. CDR1 and CDR2 (germline): DFQATT, SNEGSKA (reference sequence). The DNA of the CDR3 is TGCAGTGCCCCGCAGGGGGGCCTGTATACGCAGTATTTT. Protein sequence: CSAPQGGLYTQYF.

The chain couples TRBV20-1 to TRBJ2-7; D remains unclear. V lost 1 base and J 7 bases, leaving 14 bases between the germline ends. Per the germline V gene, CDR1 is DFQATT and CDR2 is SNEGSKA (reference sequence). The CDR3 spans 13 residues. The CDR3 nucleotides are TGCAGTGCTAGAGCCTACACCCCGTCGGAGCAGTACTTC. Translation gives CSARAYTPSEQYF.

The V call is TRBV7-2, the J call TRBJ1-3; D possibly corresponds to TRBD1 (5 bases). The V gene lost 5 bases and the J gene lost 0 bases, with 14 bases spanning the gap. CDR1 SGHTA and CDR2 FQGNSA come from the germline V gene. The CDR3 totals 16 residues. The CDR3 nucleotides read TGTGCCAGCAGCCGGGACGGGTTTAACTCTGGAAACACCATATATTTT. It encodes CASSRDGFNSGNTIYF.